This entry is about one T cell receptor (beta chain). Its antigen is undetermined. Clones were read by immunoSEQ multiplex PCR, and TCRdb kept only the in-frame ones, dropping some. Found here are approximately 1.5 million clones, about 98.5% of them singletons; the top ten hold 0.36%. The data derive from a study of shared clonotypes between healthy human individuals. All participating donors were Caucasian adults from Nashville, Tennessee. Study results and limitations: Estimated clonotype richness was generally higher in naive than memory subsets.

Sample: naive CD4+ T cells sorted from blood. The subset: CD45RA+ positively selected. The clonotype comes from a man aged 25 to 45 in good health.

The CDR3 is CASSLVRLGDTQYF. The CDR3 nucleotides are TGCGCCAGCAGCTTGGTTCGACTGGGAGATACGCAGTATTTT. The V gene is TRBV5-1, the J gene TRBJ2-3, with D hard to call. This CDR3 is 14 amino acids long. CDR1 and CDR2 (germline): SGHRS, YFSETQ. V dropped 0 bases and J dropped 5 bases, with 10 bases sitting between them. Full variable domain (remainder filled in from reference TRBV5-1 and TRBJ2-3): KAGVTQTPRYLIKTRGQQVTLSCSPISGHRSVSWYQQTPGQGLQFLFEYFSETQRNKGNFPGRFSGRQFSNSRSEMNVSTLELGDSALYLCASSLVRLGDTQYFGPGTRLTVL.